The 19 T cell receptor beta chains in this list originate from one sample, sequenced in a study of OX40 agonist ivuxolimab in advanced cancers. Here immunoSEQ multiplex PCR was the method, and the copy in TCRdb shows in-frame clones only, minus some. This table has about 19,000 clones, about 90% appearing once. This specimen was CD4+ or CD8+ T cells sorted from blood, taken in a trial of the OX40 agonist ivuxolimab. These receptors were taken from an adult with an advanced solid tumor such as melanoma, head and neck, liver or kidney cancer.

This clone was recorded a few times. This chain connects TRBV7-9 to TRBJ2-7, with D hard to call. CDR1 and CDR2 from the germline V gene are SEHNR and FQNEAQ (reference sequence). Trimming took 1 base from V and 4 from J, leaving 2 bases between them. This CDR3 comprises 11 residues. This CDR3 reads CASSLEYEQYF. Here the CDR3 DNA reads TGTGCCAGCAGCTTAGAGTACGAGCAGTACTTC.

This chain links TRBV2 with TRBJ2-7; TRBD2 agrees at 7 bases. The germline V gene encodes CDR1 SNHLY and CDR2 FYNNEI. V dropped 4 bases and J dropped 6; count of bases not matched to a gene: 9. This CDR3 is 14 amino acids long. The CDR3 sequence: CASSAGTTVSEQYF. The CDR3 nucleotides are TGTGCCAGCAGTGCAGGGACTACCGTCTCCGAGCAGTACTTC.

This chain uses TRBV4-1 with TRBJ2-7; the D is unclear. The CDR3 loop spans 13 amino acids. Trimming took off 3 bases at V and 0 bases at J, with 6 bases between the two ends. Looked up from germline, CDR1 is MGHRA and CDR2 is YSYEKL. The DNA for the CDR3 is TGCGCCAGCAGCCACCACCACTCCTACGAGCAGTACTTC. This encodes CASSHHHSYEQYF.

The chain joins TRBV7-9 to TRBJ2-7; weak D call: TRBD2 (6 bases). The length of the CDR3 is 14 residues. Germline V gene lookup returns CDR1 SEHNR and CDR2 FQNEAQ (reference sequence). V dropped 5 bases and J dropped 2 bases, with 13 bases sitting between them. CDR3 DNA sequence: TGTGCCAGCAGCCTTAGCGGACCAGCCTACGAGCAGTACTTC. It codes for CASSLSGPAYEQYF.

The rearrangement joins TRBV9 to TRBJ2-7; no reliable D call. Per the germline V gene, CDR1 is SGDLS and CDR2 is YYNGEE. The CDR3 is 15 amino acids. Trimming pared 0 bases from V and 6 bases from J, leaving 16 bases between. The CDR3, as DNA: TGTGCCAGCAGCGTAGACCTGGGGAAGAGTCGCGAGCAGTACTTC. This codes for CASSVDLGKSREQYF.

As regards this clone: Its ends do not fully match the called genes, so a read error is possible. This chain joins TRBV30 and TRBJ1-5; D unresolved. CDR1 and CDR2 (germline): GTSNPN, SVGIG (reference sequence). The CDR3 is made up of 13 amino acids. This CDR3 is CAWSVTSNPPQHF. CDR3 sequence (DNA): TGTGCCTGGAGTGTAACTTCCAATCCGCCCCAGCATTTT.

The chain combines TRBV5-1 with TRBJ2-5, with 8 positions matching TRBD2. There are 12 residues in the CDR3. Germline V CDR1 and CDR2: SGHRS, YFSETQ. With V trimmed by 7 bases and J by 3 bases, 2 bases remained unmatched. This CDR3 reads CASAGGEETQYF. CDR3 coding DNA: TGCGCCAGCGCGGGGGGCGAAGAGACCCAGTACTTC.

For the CDR3, the DNA is TGTGCCAGCAGCTTGAGGCTCCTACCCTACGAGCAGTACTTC. Its protein is CASSLRLLPYEQYF. The rearrangement uses TRBV11-3 and TRBJ2-7; D gene uncertain. This CDR3 comprises 14 residues. V dropped 3 bases and J dropped 2 bases, with 11 bases sitting between them. CDR1 SGHNT and CDR2 YENEEA come from the germline V gene.

This chain connects TRBV9 to TRBJ1-1, with D hard to call. V lost 0 bases and J lost 5, with 8 bases in between. The V gene's germline CDR1 is SGDLS and CDR2 YYNGEE. CDR3 length equals 13 residues. The CDR3 loop reads CASSVEGGTEAFF. The CDR3 DNA reads as TGTGCCAGCAGCGTAGAAGGAGGAACTGAAGCTTTCTTT.

This clone has a single count. This chain connects TRBV7-2 to TRBJ2-1; tentatively, D is TRBD1 or TRBD2 (5 bases each). CDR1 and CDR2 from the germline V gene are SGHTA and FQGNSA. This CDR3 has 14 residues. Trimming stripped 1 base from V and 8 bases from J, with 12 bases between. The CDR3 loop is CASSLVAGTDEQFF. CDR3 DNA: TGTGCCAGCAGCTTAGTGGCAGGGACCGATGAGCAGTTCTTC.

The chain carries TRBV11-2 and TRBJ2-7; 10 bases fit TRBD2. This CDR3 is 16 amino acids long. V was clipped by 0 bases and J by 3 bases; unmatched bases: 5. Germline assignment: CDR1 SGHAT and CDR2 FQNNGV. CDR3 bases: TGTGCCAGCAGCTTAGATCGGCTAGCGGGAGTCTACGAGCAGTACTTC. Encoded protein: CASSLDRLAGVYEQYF.

The rearrangement joins TRBV27 to TRBJ1-1, with D hard to call. V shed 0 bases and J shed 3 bases, with 8 bases lying between them. The germline CDR1 and CDR2 sequences are MNHEY and SMNVEV (reference sequence). This CDR3 has 14 residues. This chain's CDR3 is CASSLSVSYTEAFF. CDR3 nucleotide sequence: TGTGCCAGCAGTTTATCTGTCAGCTACACTGAAGCTTTCTTT.

The gene calls are TRBV5-1 and TRBJ2-1, with 13 bases that match TRBD2. Germline CDR1 reads SGHRS; CDR2 reads YFSETQ. The junction had 3 bases not matched to a gene; V was cut back by 4 bases and J by 5 bases. The CDR3 has 15 amino acids. CDR3 loop: CASSLGLAGNNEQFF. CDR3 DNA sequence: TGCGCCAGCAGCCTGGGACTAGCGGGGAACAATGAGCAGTTCTTC. The variable domain in full, completed from reference TRBV5-1 and TRBJ2-1, reads KAGVTQTPRYLIKTRGQQVTLSCSPISGHRSVSWYQQTPGQGLQFLFEYFSETQRNKGNFPGRFSGRQFSNSRSEMNVSTLELGDSALYLCASSLGLAGNNEQFFGPGTRLTVL.

CDR3 region: CASSSDNLSYEQYF. The CDR3 region has the DNA TGTGCCAGCAGTTCGGACAATCTATCCTACGAGCAGTACTTC. This rearrangement joins TRBV27 to TRBJ2-7; D may be TRBD1 (5 bases). V lost 4 bases to trimming and J lost 1 base, with 11 bases between them. Germline CDR1 reads MNHEY; CDR2 reads SMNVEV (reference sequence). The CDR3 has 14 residues.

Judged by abundance, this clone is medium-sized. V is TRBV6-1 and J is TRBJ2-3; D call uncertain. The CDR3 length is 9 residues. Germline V gives CDR1 MNHNS, CDR2 SASEGT. The germline V and J ends were trimmed by 11 bases and 7 bases, with 7 bases remaining between them. The CDR3 sequence is CASQNTQYF. CDR3 nucleotide sequence: TGTGCCTCCCAAAATACGCAGTATTTT.

The V gene is TRBV5-1, the J gene TRBJ2-3; the D gene is possibly TRBD2 (5 bases). Trimming took off 4 bases at V and 9 bases at J, with 21 bases between the two ends. This CDR3 is built from 15 residues. CDR1 is SGHRS and CDR2 is YFSETQ in the germline V gene. The CDR3 sequence: CASSPVEEVDVTQYF. The DNA of the CDR3 is TGCGCCAGCAGCCCGGTAGAGGAGGTCGATGTGACGCAGTATTTT. Variable domain in full (rest from reference TRBV5-1 and TRBJ2-3): KAGVTQTPRYLIKTRGQQVTLSCSPISGHRSVSWYQQTPGQGLQFLFEYFSETQRNKGNFPGRFSGRQFSNSRSEMNVSTLELGDSALYLCASSPVEEVDVTQYFGPGTRLTVL.

The gene calls are TRBV5-1 and TRBJ2-3; 10 bases are shared with TRBD2. This CDR3 spans 16 amino acids. From germline, CDR1 is SGHRS and CDR2 YFSETQ. V was pared by 4 bases and J by 4 bases, with 9 bases of the junction left unmatched. DNA for the CDR3: TGCGCCAGCAGCGAAGGACTAGCGGTGATATCAGATACGCAGTATTTT. As protein: CASSEGLAVISDTQYF.

The chain is built from TRBV15 and TRBJ2-1, with no clear D. The CDR3 consists of 16 residues. Deletions cut 0 bases from V and 8 bases from J, with 17 bases between. Germline loops: CDR1 LNHNV, CDR2 YYDKDF (reference sequence). The CDR3: CATSRDWSSQRDEQFF. The CDR3, as DNA: TGTGCCACCAGCAGAGATTGGTCATCCCAACGGGATGAGCAGTTCTTC.

This chain joins TRBV6-1 and TRBJ2-1; D perhaps matches TRBD1 (5 bases). The V gene lost 2 bases and the J gene lost 6 bases, with 11 bases spanning the gap. CDR1 is MNHNS, CDR2 SASEGT, per germline. The CDR3 runs 14 residues. This CDR3 reads CASSEWLGVNEQFF. The DNA for the CDR3 is TGTGCCAGCAGTGAATGGCTAGGGGTCAATGAGCAGTTCTTC.